Following are 4 T cell receptor beta chains from one sample sequenced in a study of molecular identifiers for immune sequencing clone quantification. TCRdb processed the PCR reads anew with MiXCR; each CDR3 protein has one entry. Altogether 88,000 or so distinct CDR3 sequences are present, roughly a fifth being singletons, with the ten largest covering approximately 0.99%. Material: naive CD8+ T cells from blood, with Jurkat cell RNA spiked in. Subset in this sample: FACS-sorted CD8+CD4-CCR7+CD45RA+ naive T cells. These receptors all stem from a human donor in good health. Some libraries in this study had Jurkat cell RNA spiked in.

This clonotype was picked up many times. The V gene is TRBV29-1, the J gene TRBJ1-1, with TRBD1 identical over 7 bases. Germline V gene data show CDR1 as SQVTM and CDR2 as ANQGSEA. The CDR3 sequence is 12 residues long. V lost 7 bases, J lost 1 base, and 3 bases stayed unmatched. The CDR3 region is CSADRENTEAFF. CDR3 nucleotides: TGCAGCGCCGACAGGGAGAACACTGAAGCTTTCTTT.

This clonotype appeared once. The chain links TRBV12-3 or TRBV12-4 to TRBJ2-2, with TRBD2 matching over 12 bases. The ends lost 7 bases at V and 6 bases at J; junction bases unmatched: 12. CDR3 size: 17 residues. The CDR3 nucleotides read TGTGCCAGCATCTCCGGGACTAGCGGGCGTAACGCCGGGGAGCTGTTTTTT. Residues: CASISGTSGRNAGELFF.

This clonotype was seen repeatedly, ten times or more. CDR3 in DNA: TGTGCCTGGAGTGAAACGGGGGGAGATACGCAGTATTTT. Its protein product is CAWSETGGDTQYF. The rearrangement uses TRBV30 and TRBJ2-3, with 7 bases matching TRBD2. Germline V gives CDR1 GTSNPN, CDR2 SVGIG (reference sequence). J lost 5 bases, V lost 1 base, and 3 bases had no gene match. The length of the CDR3 is 13 residues.

This clonotype was seen many times. The chain joins TRBV5-5 to TRBJ1-4; 7 nucleotides match TRBD1. There are 17 residues in the CDR3. V was clipped by 4 bases and J by 0 bases; unmatched bases: 9. Per germline, CDR1 SGHKS and CDR2 YYEKEE (reference sequence). The CDR3 loop reads CASSPRGTAATNEKLFF. CDR3 coding DNA: TGTGCCAGCAGCCCAAGAGGGACAGCAGCAACTAATGAAAAACTGTTTTTT.